The clone carrying this T cell receptor (beta chain) occurred a few times. V shed 6 bases and J shed 2 bases, with 13 bases lying between them. This CDR3 has 14 residues. This sample is part of a study of T cells after yellow fever vaccination. Each CDR3 protein gets one entry after TCRdb re-called the 5' RACE reads with MiXCR. The sample includes some 340,000 distinct CDR3 sequences, over 3.5% seen only once; the top ten take under 30%. This chain links TRBV12-3 or TRBV12-4 with TRBJ2-5; D might be TRBD2 (6 bases). The sequence was collected from a man in his late teens or twenties who received the YFV17D yellow fever vaccine. This specimen consisted of PBMCs, obtained 5 days after the yellow fever booster vaccination. The chain's CDR3 is CASSAGPVQETQYF. For the CDR3, the DNA is TGTGCCAGCAGCGCGGGACCGGTACAAGAGACCCAGTACTTC.